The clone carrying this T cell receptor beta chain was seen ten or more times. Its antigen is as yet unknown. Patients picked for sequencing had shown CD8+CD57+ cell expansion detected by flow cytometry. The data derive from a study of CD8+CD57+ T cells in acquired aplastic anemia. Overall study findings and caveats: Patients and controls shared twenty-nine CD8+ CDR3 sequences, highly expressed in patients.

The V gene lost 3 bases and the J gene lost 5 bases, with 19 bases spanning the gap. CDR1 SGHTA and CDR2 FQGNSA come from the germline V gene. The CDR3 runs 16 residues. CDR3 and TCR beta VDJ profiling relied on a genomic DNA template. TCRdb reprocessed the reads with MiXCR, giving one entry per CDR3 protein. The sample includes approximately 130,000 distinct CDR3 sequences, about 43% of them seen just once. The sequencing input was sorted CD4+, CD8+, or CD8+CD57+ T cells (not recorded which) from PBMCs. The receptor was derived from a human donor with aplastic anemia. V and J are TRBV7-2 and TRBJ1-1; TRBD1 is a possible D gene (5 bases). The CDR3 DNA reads TGTGCCAGCAGCTTTGAAGCGGGACCTCCCCAGACTGAAGCTTTCTTT. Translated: CASSFEAGPPQTEAFF.